The 29 T cell receptor beta chains listed next were all sequenced from one sample in a study of T cell repertoires in cytomegalovirus infection. MiXCR, run by TCRdb on the reads, gives a single entry per CDR3 protein. Of approximately 100,000 distinct CDR3 sequences listed, roughly 41% are singletons. For these receptors, no antigen is known. The material was CD8+ T cells from cultured PBMCs, obtained from culture after CMV antigen stimulation. All receptors derive from a human donor in good health (CMV status not recorded). Some clones in this sample may be carry-over from other donors' samples.

V gene TRBV9 combines with J gene TRBJ2-3, with 8 bases that match TRBD1. After removal of 0 bases from V and 6 bases from J, the junction contained 6 bases not matched to a gene. Germline V lookup: CDR1 SGDLS, CDR2 YYNGEE. This CDR3 spans 15 amino acids. CDR3 amino acids: CASSVGRQGFDTQYF. CDR3 sequence (DNA): TGTGCCAGCAGCGTAGGGAGACAGGGGTTCGATACGCAGTATTTT.

This sequence joins TRBV7-9 and TRBJ2-5, with TRBD1 as a possible D gene (6 bases). Germline V gives CDR1 SEHNR, CDR2 FQNEAQ (reference sequence). V gave up 4 bases and J gave up 5 bases, with 14 bases separating them. The CDR3 length is 14 residues. The CDR3 spells CASSSRGGGETQYF. The CDR3 DNA follows: TGTGCCAGCAGCTCCCGTGGGGGCGGGGAGACCCAGTACTTC.

This rearrangement joins TRBV19 to TRBJ2-7; 7 bases align to TRBD2. The CDR3 extends over 13 amino acids. Trimming at V came to 3 bases and at J to 6 bases, leaving 5 bases not matched to a gene. The germline V gene encodes CDR1 LNHDA and CDR2 SQIVND (reference sequence). In DNA, the CDR3 is TGTGCCAGTAGTATTCGGGGGGACTCCGAGCAGTACTTC. It codes for CASSIRGDSEQYF.

This chain connects TRBV12-3 or TRBV12-4 to TRBJ2-1; the match to TRBD2 covers 11 bases. The CDR3 covers 15 residues. J gave up 8 bases and V 6 bases, and 9 bases lay outside the gene matches. The CDR3 region is CASSYSGGDIDEQFF. In nucleotides, the CDR3 is TGTGCCAGCAGCTATAGCGGGGGGGACATCGATGAGCAGTTCTTC.

The chain links TRBV7-6 to TRBJ2-7; no firm D call. V gave up 5 bases and J gave up 3 bases, with 8 bases separating them. The length of the CDR3 is 12 residues. CDR1 SGHVS and CDR2 FNYEAQ come from the germline V gene. The CDR3 sequence: CASSPNFYEQYF. The CDR3 coding sequence is TGTGCCAGCAGCCCCAACTTCTACGAGCAGTACTTC. Filled out from reference TRBV7-6 and TRBJ2-7, the complete variable domain reads GAGVSQSPRYKVTKRGQDVALRCDPISGHVSLYWYRQALGQGPEFLTYFNYEAQQDKSGLPNDRFSAERPEGSISTLTIQRTEQRDSAMYRCASSPNFYEQYFGPGTRLTVT.

This clonotype showed up just a few times. This chain connects TRBV11-2 to TRBJ2-3, with D perhaps matching TRBD2 (6 bases). Looked up from germline, CDR1 is SGHAT and CDR2 is FQNNGV. CDR3 length: 15 residues. Deletions cut 3 bases from V and 1 base from J, with 11 bases between. The CDR3 region is CASSFGGGGTDTQYF. CDR3 sequence (DNA): TGTGCCAGCAGCTTCGGAGGCGGGGGCACAGATACGCAGTATTTT.

The V call is TRBV5-5, the J call TRBJ2-7; D perhaps matches TRBD1 (5 bases). Germline loops: CDR1 SGHKS, CDR2 YYEKEE (reference sequence). CDR3 length equals 14 residues. The germline V and J ends were trimmed by 0 bases and 6 bases, with 13 bases remaining between them. The chain's CDR3 is CASSLVRRASEQYF. CDR3 nucleotides: TGTGCCAGCAGCTTGGTTCGCAGGGCCAGCGAGCAGTACTTC.

The rearrangement joins TRBV27 to TRBJ2-3, with a weak D call TRBD2 (6 bases). The CDR3 has 14 residues. Trimming left V 4 bases short and J 4 bases short, with 12 bases between. Germline V gene data show CDR1 as MNHEY and CDR2 as SMNVEV (reference sequence). This chain's CDR3 is CASSWGGIPDTQYF. CDR3 sequence (DNA): TGTGCCAGCAGTTGGGGCGGGATCCCAGATACGCAGTATTTT.

This clonotype was recorded a few times. The rearrangement links TRBV6-2 or TRBV6-3 to TRBJ1-6, with 8 bases that match TRBD1. The ends lost 6 bases at V and 7 bases at J; junction bases unmatched: 8. The germline gives CDR1 MNHEY, CDR2 SVGEGT. This CDR3 is 15 amino acids long. In nucleotides, the CDR3 is TGTGCCAGCAGCCAAGACAGGGGAAGGAATTCACCCCTCCACTTT. It is translated as CASSQDRGRNSPLHF.

V is TRBV12-3 or TRBV12-4 and J is TRBJ2-7; D not resolved. With 3 bases removed from V and 3 bases from J, the gap between germline ends came to 6 bases. This CDR3 region has 12 residues. For the CDR3, the DNA is TGTGCCAGCAGTTTTCCCAACTACGAGCAGTACTTC. It encodes CASSFPNYEQYF.

The genes are TRBV7-9 and TRBJ1-1, with D unclear. Germline V gene sequence: CDR1 SEHNR, CDR2 FQNEAQ (reference sequence). The CDR3 has 12 residues. The V end was cut by 7 bases, the J end by 7 bases, with 13 bases between. Here the CDR3 DNA reads TGTGCCAGCACCCTGGTTGAGAATGAAGCTTTCTTT. Translated: CASTLVENEAFF.

The rearrangement joins TRBV23-1 to TRBJ2-7; 10 nucleotides align to TRBD2. TRBV23-1 is labeled an ORF, and its function is uncertain. J lost 3 bases, V lost 0 bases, and 5 bases had no gene match. The CDR3 length is 16 residues. CDR3 protein: CASSQSLTSGIYEQYF. The CDR3 coding sequence is TGCGCCAGCAGTCAATCCTTAACTAGCGGGATCTACGAGCAGTACTTC.

This clonotype was seen more than once but under ten times. This rearrangement joins TRBV7-9 to TRBJ2-5; D gene ambiguous. This CDR3 contains 16 residues. The germline V and J ends were trimmed by 1 base and 4 bases, with 16 bases remaining between them. Per the germline V gene, CDR1 is SEHNR and CDR2 is FQNEAQ (reference sequence). The CDR3 is CASSLGVMVDGETQYF. The CDR3 coding sequence is TGTGCCAGCAGCTTAGGGGTTATGGTGGATGGAGAGACCCAGTACTTC. The variable domain in full, with the rest retrieved from reference TRBV7-9 and TRBJ2-5, is DTGVSQNPRHKITKRGQNVTFRCDPISEHNRLYWYRQTLGQGPEFLTYFQNEAQLEKSRLLSDRFSAERPKGSFSTLEIQRTEQGDSAMYLCASSLGVMVDGETQYFGPGTRLLVL.

This clonotype was observed a handful of times. This chain links TRBV4-1 with TRBJ1-1; no clear D. V lost 1 base and J lost 0, with 9 bases in between. Germline values: CDR1 MGHRA, CDR2 YSYEKL. The CDR3 runs to 15 residues. The CDR3 loop reads CASSQGRGMNTEAFF. The DNA for the CDR3 is TGCGCCAGCAGCCAAGGGAGAGGAATGAACACTGAAGCTTTCTTT.

The sample holds a few counts of this clonotype. The V and J genes are TRBV19 and TRBJ2-1; D may match TRBD1 or TRBD2 (7 bases each). The V and J ends lost 9 bases and 5 bases respectively, with 17 bases between them. The CDR3 length is 14 residues. Per germline, CDR1 LNHDA and CDR2 SQIVND (reference sequence). CDR3 protein: CASHQGGVNNEQFF. The CDR3 bases are TGTGCCAGCCATCAGGGGGGGGTCAACAATGAGCAGTTCTTC.

The CDR3 DNA sequence: TGTGCCAGCAGCTCAATCGGACAGGGGAAAGAAGACTACACCTTC. This gives the protein CASSSIGQGKEDYTF. The gene calls are TRBV7-2 and TRBJ1-2, with 9 bases identical to TRBD1. Losses at the gene ends were 4 bases for V and 10 bases for J; bases not matched to a gene: 13. CDR3 size: 15 residues. Germline CDR1 is SGHTA and CDR2 is FQGNSA.

The chain employs TRBV9 and TRBJ1-1; 8 nucleotides line up with TRBD1. Trimming at V came to 4 bases and at J to 0 bases, leaving 8 bases not matched to a gene. The CDR3 is 16 residues long. Germline CDR1 SGDLS, CDR2 YYNGEE. CDR3 nucleotides: TGTGCCAGCAGCCTCACAGGGGGATCGATGAACACTGAAGCTTTCTTT. This encodes CASSLTGGSMNTEAFF. Combining the CDR3 with reference TRBV9 and TRBJ1-1 gives the whole variable domain DSGVTQTPKHLITATGQRVTLRCSPRSGDLSVYWYQQSLDQGLQFLIQYYNGEERAKGNILERFSAQQFPDLHSELNLSSLELGDSALYFCASSLTGGSMNTEAFFGQGTRLTVV.

This chain uses TRBV4-1 with TRBJ2-5, with 13 bases lining up with TRBD2. Germline V lookup: CDR1 MGHRA, CDR2 YSYEKL. Trimming took 3 bases from V and 3 from J; bases not matched to a gene: 4. The length of the CDR3 is 16 residues. DNA for the CDR3: TGCGCCAGCAGCCACCGACTAGCGGGGGGCGAAGAGACCCAGTACTTC. It translates to CASSHRLAGGEETQYF.

The chain employs TRBV27 and TRBJ1-5; tentative D call: TRBD1 (6 bases). Germline assignment: CDR1 MNHEY and CDR2 SMNVEV (reference sequence). The length of the CDR3 is 15 residues. Trimming stripped 8 bases from V and 1 base from J, with 15 bases between. CDR3 nucleotides: TGTGCCAGCGGACTCGGCAGGGGAAGCAATCAGCCCCAGCATTTT. Amino acid sequence: CASGLGRGSNQPQHF.

The chain recombines TRBV29-1 with TRBJ2-3, with TRBD1 identical over 7 bases. Germline V gene data show CDR1 as SQVTM and CDR2 as ANQGSEA. The CDR3 has 13 residues. The V and J ends lost 7 bases and 2 bases, in that order; junction bases with no gene match: 6. CDR3 sequence: CSAPTGITDTQYF. The CDR3 region has the DNA TGCAGCGCCCCGACAGGGATCACAGATACGCAGTATTTT.

CDR3 DNA sequence: TGTGCCAGCAGTTCGCTAGCGGGGGGGCAGGAGACCCAGTACTTC. Its translation is CASSSLAGGQETQYF. The chain carries TRBV27 and TRBJ2-5; TRBD2 aligns across 12 bases. The CDR3 covers 15 residues. Per the germline V gene, CDR1 is MNHEY and CDR2 is SMNVEV (reference sequence). The junction had 5 bases not matched to a gene; V was cut back by 4 bases and J by 5 bases.

This clonotype has a count of ten or more. The genes are TRBV2 and TRBJ1-5; no reliable D call. CDR3 length: 14 amino acids. Germline V gene lookup returns CDR1 SNHLY and CDR2 FYNNEI. Trimming removed 5 bases at V and 4 bases at J, with 12 bases between. Here the CDR3 reads CASSPLVGNQPQHF. The DNA for the CDR3 is TGTGCCAGCAGTCCCCTGGTGGGGAATCAGCCCCAGCATTTT.

The chain joins TRBV28 to TRBJ1-1, with TRBD1 as a possible D gene (5 bases). This CDR3 region has 15 residues. V gave up 2 bases and J gave up 3 bases, with 13 bases separating them. CDR1 and CDR2 from the germline V gene are MDHEN and SYDVKM. The CDR3 DNA follows: TGTGCCAGCAGTTTAGGGACTGGTAGGGACACTGAAGCTTTCTTT. It specifies CASSLGTGRDTEAFF.

This clonotype was counted between two and nine times. The chain links TRBV7-6 to TRBJ2-2; 7 nucleotides match TRBD1. Germline trimming cut 6 bases from V and 3 bases from J; bases unmatched to any gene: 22. CDR3 length: 20 residues. Germline-derived CDR1 and CDR2 are SGHVS and FNYEAQ. The CDR3: CASSFDYRGVWRLDTGELFF. The DNA of the CDR3 is TGTGCCAGCAGTTTTGATTACAGGGGAGTCTGGAGATTGGACACCGGGGAGCTGTTTTTT.

This clonotype was found once. The V and J genes are TRBV6-5 and TRBJ2-1; 9 bases are shared with TRBD2. The germline V gene encodes CDR1 MNHEY and CDR2 SVGAGI. This CDR3 is built from 16 residues. V shed 0 bases and J 2 bases; nucleotides not matched to a gene: 2. The CDR3 DNA follows: TGTGCCAGCAGTTACTCAGGCGGGGGGGCCTACAATGAGCAGTTCTTC. Its protein product is CASSYSGGGAYNEQFF.

A few counts support this clonotype. V and J are TRBV10-3 and TRBJ2-5; 7 bases match TRBD2. CDR1 and CDR2 (germline): ENHRY, SYGVKD. The CDR3 has 14 amino acids. The V segment lost 8 bases and the J segment 5 bases; nucleotides outside the gene matches: 11. CDR3 in amino acids: CAIGEDSSGETQYF. In nucleotides, the CDR3 is TGTGCCATCGGGGAGGACTCTAGCGGCGAGACCCAGTACTTC.

This clonotype occurred a few times. V is TRBV27 and J is TRBJ1-1, with D possibly matching TRBD1 (5 bases). V gave up 0 bases and J gave up 0 bases, with 8 bases separating them. The CDR3 is made up of 15 amino acids. Germline CDR1 is MNHEY and CDR2 is SMNVEV (reference sequence). Written as DNA, the CDR3 is TGTGCCAGCAGTTTATCACAGGCGCTGAACACTGAAGCTTTCTTT. Translated, it gives CASSLSQALNTEAFF.

This clonotype appeared a few times. The J gene is TRBJ2-2, the V gene TRBV7-6, with 10 bases matching TRBD1. Germline V lookup: CDR1 SGHVS, CDR2 FNYEAQ. Trimming at V came to 1 base and at J to 6 bases, leaving 11 bases not matched to a gene. CDR3 size: 18 residues. The CDR3 loop reads CASSLDGPDRGLPGELFF. In DNA, the CDR3 is TGTGCCAGCAGCTTAGACGGGCCCGACAGGGGGCTTCCCGGGGAGCTGTTTTTT.

This clonotype appeared a few times. CDR3 DNA: TGTGCCAGCAGCTTCTACGCTTCCCAGCGGGAGCAGTACTTC. Residues: CASSFYASQREQYF. The chain joins TRBV7-8 to TRBJ2-7, with TRBD2 as a possible D gene (5 bases). Trimming took off 3 bases at V and 7 bases at J, with 16 bases between the two ends. The CDR3 is made up of 14 amino acids. Germline CDR1 and CDR2: SGHVS and FQNEAQ.